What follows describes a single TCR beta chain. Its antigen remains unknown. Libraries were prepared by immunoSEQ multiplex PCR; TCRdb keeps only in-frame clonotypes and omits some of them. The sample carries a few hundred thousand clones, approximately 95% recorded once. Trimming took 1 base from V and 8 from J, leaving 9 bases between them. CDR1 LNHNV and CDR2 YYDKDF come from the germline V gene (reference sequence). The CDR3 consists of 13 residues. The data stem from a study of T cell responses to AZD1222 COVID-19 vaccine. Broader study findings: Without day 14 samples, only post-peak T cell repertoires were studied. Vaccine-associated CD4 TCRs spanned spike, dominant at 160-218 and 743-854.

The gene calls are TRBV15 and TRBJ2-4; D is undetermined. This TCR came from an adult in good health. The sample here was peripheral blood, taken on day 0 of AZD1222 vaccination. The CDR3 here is CATSRAEGDIQYF. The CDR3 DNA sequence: TGTGCCACCAGCAGAGCGGAAGGAGACATTCAGTACTTC.